The source of this T cell receptor beta chain is a study of T cells in Graves' hyperthyroidism and ophthalmopathy. Study-level results: Ophthalmopathy, as predicted by the model, came a median 6.5 months after the prediction.

TCR beta CDR3 regions were amplified from RNA. An initial round of RT-PCR targeting the TCR CDR3 relied on the HTBI primer set. TCRdb passed the multiplex PCR reads through MiXCR, listing each CDR3 protein once. Of some 600,000 distinct CDR3 sequences in the sample, approximately 15% were seen once. This clonotype was seen at least ten times. The antigen remains undetermined. Any symptoms of ophthalmopathy came after the first hyperthyroidism diagnosis, from which the blood sample dates. The authors took PBMCs from 7.5 to 10 ml fresh peripheral blood. The germline V gene has CDR1 SGHKS and CDR2 YYEKEE (reference sequence). The V end lost 0 bases, the J end lost 0 bases, and 4 bases lay between the germline ends. The CDR3 extends over 14 amino acids.

The chain carries TRBV5-5 and TRBJ2-1; D not resolved. This clonotype originated in a woman in her twenties or thirties with Graves' hyperthyroidism that later progressed to Graves' ophthalmopathy. Material for sequencing was blood. CDR3 coding DNA: TGTGCCAGCAGCTTGGGGGGCTCCTACAATGAGCAGTTCTTC. Translating gives CASSLGGSYNEQFF.